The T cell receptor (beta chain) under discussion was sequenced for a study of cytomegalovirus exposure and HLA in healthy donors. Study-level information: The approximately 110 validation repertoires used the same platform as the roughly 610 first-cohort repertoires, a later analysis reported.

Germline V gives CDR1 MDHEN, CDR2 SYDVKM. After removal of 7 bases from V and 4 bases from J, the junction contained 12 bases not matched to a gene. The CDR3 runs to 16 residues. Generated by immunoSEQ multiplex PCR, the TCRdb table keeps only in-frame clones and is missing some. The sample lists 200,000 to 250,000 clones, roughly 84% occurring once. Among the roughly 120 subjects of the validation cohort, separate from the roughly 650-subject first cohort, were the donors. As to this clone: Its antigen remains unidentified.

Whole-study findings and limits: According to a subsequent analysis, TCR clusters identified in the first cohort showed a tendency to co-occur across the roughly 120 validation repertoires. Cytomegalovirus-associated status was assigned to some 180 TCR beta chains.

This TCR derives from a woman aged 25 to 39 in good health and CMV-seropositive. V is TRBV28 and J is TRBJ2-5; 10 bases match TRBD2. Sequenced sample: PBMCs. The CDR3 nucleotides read TGTGCCAGCACCCCCCCTAGCGGGAGCGTGTTAGAGACCCAGTACTTC. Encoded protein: CASTPPSGSVLETQYF.